This entry describes one T cell receptor beta chain. What it binds is unknown. This sample was taken from a study of T cell responses to AZD1222 COVID-19 vaccine. This CDR3 region has 14 residues. V lost 3 bases and J 8 bases, leaving 15 bases between the germline ends. CDR1 and CDR2 from the germline V gene are LNHNV and YYDKDF (reference sequence). General observations from the study: The study sampled repertoires only after the peak T cell response. Baseline testing showed seropositivity in only six AZD1222 recipients. Clonal diversity was possibly underestimated, and the donors were mostly white British, with more females. Along spike, vaccine-associated CD4 TCRs were found throughout, with dominance at 160-218 and 743-854.

The data were produced by immunoSEQ multiplex PCR, yet TCRdb's version contains in-frame clones alone and is incomplete. The sample has 90,000 to 100,000 clones, roughly 86% seen once. Sample: peripheral blood, taken 28 days after the second AZD1222 dose. The V and J genes are TRBV15 and TRBJ2-3; D could derive from TRBD1 or TRBD2 (5 bases each). The receptor's source is an adult who received the AZD1222 COVID-19 vaccine. The CDR3 sequence is CATSSPGDPRTQYF. In nucleotides, the CDR3 is TGTGCCACCAGCAGCCCCGGGGACCCGCGTACGCAGTATTTT. Together with reference TRBV15 and TRBJ2-3, the CDR3 gives the full variable domain: DAMVIQNPRYQVTQFGKPVTLSCSQTLNHNVMYWYQQKSSQAPKLLFHYYDKDFNNEADTPDNFQSRRPNTSFCFLDIRSPGLGDTAMYLCATSSPGDPRTQYFGPGTRLTVL.